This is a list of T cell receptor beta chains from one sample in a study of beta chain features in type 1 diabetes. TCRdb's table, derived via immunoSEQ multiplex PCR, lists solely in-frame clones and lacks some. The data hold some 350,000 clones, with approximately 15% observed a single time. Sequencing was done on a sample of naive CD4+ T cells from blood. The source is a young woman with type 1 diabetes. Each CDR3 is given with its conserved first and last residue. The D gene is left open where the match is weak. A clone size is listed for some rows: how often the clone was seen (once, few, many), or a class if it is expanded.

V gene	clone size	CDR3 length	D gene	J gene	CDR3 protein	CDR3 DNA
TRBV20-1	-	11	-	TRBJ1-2	CSALGAGGYTF	TGCAGTGCTTTGGGGGCGGGTGGCTACACCTTC
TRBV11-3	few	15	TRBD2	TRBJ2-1	CASSLLAGANNEQFF	TGTGCCAGCAGCTTATTAGCGGGGGCGAACAATGAGCAGTTCTTC
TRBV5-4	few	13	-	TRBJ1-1	CASTSRGDTEAFF	TGTGCCAGCACTTCCCGCGGGGACACTGAAGCTTTCTTT
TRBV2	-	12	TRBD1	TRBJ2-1	CASMGQYNEQFF	TGTGCCAGCATGGGACAGTACAATGAGCAGTTCTTC
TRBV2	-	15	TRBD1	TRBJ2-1	CASSDRGLAPNEQFF	TGTGCCAGCAGTGATAGGGGGCTAGCCCCCAATGAGCAGTTCTTC
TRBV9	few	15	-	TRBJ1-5	CASSPGGIDNQPQHF	TGTGCCAGCAGCCCCGGGGGGATAGACAATCAGCCCCAGCATTTT
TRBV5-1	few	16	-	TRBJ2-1	CASSLAPSGPYNEQFF	TGCGCCAGCAGCTTGGCACCCAGCGGGCCCTACAATGAGCAGTTCTTC
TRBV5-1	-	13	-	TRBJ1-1	CASSFTGSTEAFF	TGCGCCAGCAGCTTTACCGGTAGCACTGAAGCTTTCTTT
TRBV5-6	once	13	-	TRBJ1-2	CASSLTGARGYTF	TGTGCCAGCAGCTTAACCGGCGCCAGGGGCTACACCTTC
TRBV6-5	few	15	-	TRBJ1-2	CASSYNLGAFDGYTF	TGTGCCAGCAGTTATAATTTGGGGGCCTTTGATGGCTACACCTTC
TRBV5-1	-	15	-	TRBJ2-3	CASSLEGGSTDTQYF	TGCGCCAGCAGCTTGGAAGGCGGGAGCACAGATACGCAGTATTTT
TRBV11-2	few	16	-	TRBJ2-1	CASSLGGGTPVGEQFF	TGTGCCAGCAGCTTAGGGGGCGGGACGCCCGTCGGTGAGCAGTTCTTC
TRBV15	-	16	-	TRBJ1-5	CATSRIGRGSDQPQHF	TGTGCCACCAGCAGGATCGGTCGGGGGTCCGATCAGCCCCAGCATTTT
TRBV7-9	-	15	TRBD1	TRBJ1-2	CASSAGDRSNYGYTF	TGTGCCAGCAGCGCGGGGGACAGGTCTAACTATGGCTACACCTTC
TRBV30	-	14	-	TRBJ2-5	CAWSGSSGKETQYF	TGTGCCTGGAGCGGTAGTAGCGGTAAAGAGACCCAGTACTTC
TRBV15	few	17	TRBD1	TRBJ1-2	CATSREELDRGWNGYTF	TGTGCCACCAGCAGAGAGGAGCTGGACAGGGGATGGAATGGCTACACCTTC
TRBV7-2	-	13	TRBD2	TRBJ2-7	CASSSWTSGEQYF	TGTGCCAGCAGCTCCTGGACTAGCGGGGAGCAGTACTTC
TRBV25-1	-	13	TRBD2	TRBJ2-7	CASGLAGAHEQYF	TGTGCCAGCGGACTAGCGGGAGCTCACGAGCAGTACTTC
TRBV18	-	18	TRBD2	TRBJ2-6	CASSPSRDYPSGANVLTF	TGTGCCAGCTCACCATCCCGGGACTACCCCTCTGGGGCCAACGTCCTGACTTTC
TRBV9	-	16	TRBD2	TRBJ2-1	CASSVGLAGTLSEQFF	TGTGCCAGCAGCGTCGGGCTAGCGGGCACCCTAAGTGAGCAGTTCTTC
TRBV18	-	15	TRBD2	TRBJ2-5	CASSPRAGVGETQYF	TGTGCCAGCTCACCAAGAGCGGGAGTGGGGGAGACCCAGTACTTC
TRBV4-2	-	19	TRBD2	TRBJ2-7	CASSQDWGVTSGRDYEQYF	TGTGCCAGCAGCCAAGATTGGGGGGTGACTAGCGGGAGGGACTACGAGCAGTACTTC
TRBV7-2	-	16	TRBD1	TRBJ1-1	CASSSRQGGGPTEAFF	TGTGCCAGCAGCTCCAGACAGGGGGGGGGACCCACTGAAGCTTTCTTT
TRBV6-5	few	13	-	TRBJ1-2	CASSSIRTERYTF	TGTGCCAGCAGTTCCATTAGGACAGAGCGCTACACCTTC
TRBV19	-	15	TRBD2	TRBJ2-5	CASTGGGRGQETQYF	TGTGCCAGTACGGGAGGCGGGAGGGGGCAAGAGACCCAGTACTTC
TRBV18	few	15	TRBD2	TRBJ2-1	CASSPNSGSHNEQFF	TGTGCCAGCTCACCTAATAGCGGGAGCCACAATGAGCAGTTCTTC
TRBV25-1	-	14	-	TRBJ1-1	CASSESGSTTEAFF	TGTGCCAGCAGTGAATCGGGAAGTACCACTGAAGCTTTCTTT
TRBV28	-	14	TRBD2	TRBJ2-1	CASSRAGASYEQFF	TGTGCCAGCAGTCGAGCGGGAGCGTCTTATGAGCAGTTCTTC
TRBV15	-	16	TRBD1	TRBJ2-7	CATSRDKGGQGHEQYF	TGTGCCACCAGCAGAGATAAGGGCGGACAGGGCCACGAGCAGTACTTC
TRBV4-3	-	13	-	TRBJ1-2	CASSPRPSYGYTF	TGCGCCAGCAGCCCACGCCCCAGCTATGGCTACACCTTC
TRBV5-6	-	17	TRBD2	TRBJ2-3	CASSLSLTSGAVNTQYF	TGTGCCAGCAGCTTGTCCCTCACTAGCGGTGCGGTGAATACGCAGTATTTT
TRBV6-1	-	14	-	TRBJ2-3	CASSALTRTDTQYF	TGTGCCAGCAGTGCGCTGACTCGCACAGATACGCAGTATTTT
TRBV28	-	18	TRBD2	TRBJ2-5	CASRLAGVLRPNQETQYF	TGTGCCAGCAGACTAGCGGGAGTCCTCCGTCCCAACCAAGAGACCCAGTACTTC
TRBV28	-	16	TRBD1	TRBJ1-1	CASSSQWDRSQPGAFF	TGTGCCAGCAGCTCCCAATGGGACAGGTCCCAACCGGGGGCTTTCTTT
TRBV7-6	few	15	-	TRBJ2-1	CASSLALGRGNEQFF	TGTGCCAGCAGCTTAGCGCTCGGCAGGGGCAATGAGCAGTTCTTC
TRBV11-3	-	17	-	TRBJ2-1	CASSLDSRLRGYNEQFF	TGTGCCAGCAGCTTAGATAGCCGCCTCCGAGGATACAATGAGCAGTTCTTC
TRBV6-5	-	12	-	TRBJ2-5	CASRRGYETQYF	TGTGCCAGCAGACGAGGGTACGAGACCCAGTACTTC
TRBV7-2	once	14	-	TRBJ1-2	CASSLVSQGLGYTF	TGTGCCAGCAGCTTAGTATCACAGGGCCTTGGCTACACCTTC
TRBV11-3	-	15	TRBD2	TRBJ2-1	CASSPSGSHYNEQFF	TGTGCCAGCAGCCCAAGCGGGAGCCACTACAATGAGCAGTTCTTC
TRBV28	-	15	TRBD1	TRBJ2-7	CASTVPGTGNYEQYF	TGTGCCAGCACCGTGCCCGGGACAGGAAACTACGAGCAGTACTTC
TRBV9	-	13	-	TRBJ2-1	CASSVGGQTHKFF	TGTGCCAGCAGCGTAGGGGGCCAAACCCATAAGTTCTTC
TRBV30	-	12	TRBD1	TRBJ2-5	CACDTGEETQYF	TGTGCCTGCGATACAGGGGAAGAGACCCAGTACTTC
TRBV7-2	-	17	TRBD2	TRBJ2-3	CASSLGLAGGVGDTQYF	TGTGCCAGCAGCCTGGGACTAGCGGGAGGGGTAGGAGATACGCAGTATTTT
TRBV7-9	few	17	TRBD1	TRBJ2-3	CASSAGQGRGGTDTQYF	TGTGCCAGCAGCGCCGGACAGGGGCGGGGAGGCACAGATACGCAGTATTTT
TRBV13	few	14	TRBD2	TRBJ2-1	CASSFERGHNEQFF	TGTGCCAGCAGCTTCGAGCGGGGCCACAATGAGCAGTTCTTC
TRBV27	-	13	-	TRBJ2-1	CASRLTWVDEQFF	TGTGCCAGCAGACTGACTTGGGTGGATGAGCAGTTCTTC
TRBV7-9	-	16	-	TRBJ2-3	CASSSPGSWGTDTQYF	TGTGCCAGCAGCTCCCCGGGAAGCTGGGGCACAGATACGCAGTATTTT
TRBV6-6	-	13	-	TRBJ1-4	CASSYGTPEKLFF	TGTGCCAGCAGTTACGGGACACCCGAAAAACTGTTTTTT
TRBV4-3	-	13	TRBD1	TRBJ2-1	CASRQGVDNEQFF	TGCGCCAGCAGACAGGGGGTAGACAATGAGCAGTTCTTC
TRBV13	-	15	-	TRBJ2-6	CASSPPLPGANVLTF	TGTGCCAGCAGCCCCCCCCTTCCTGGGGCCAACGTCCTGACTTTC
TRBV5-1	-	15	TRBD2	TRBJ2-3	CASSLRTSGTDTQYF	TGCGCCAGCAGCTTGCGGACTAGCGGGACAGATACGCAGTATTTT
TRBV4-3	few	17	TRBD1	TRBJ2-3	CASSQGRGLGSTDTQYF	TGCGCCAGCAGCCAAGGCAGGGGGCTAGGGAGCACAGATACGCAGTATTTT
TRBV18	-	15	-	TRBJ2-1	CASSPPEGAGNEQFF	TGTGCCAGCTCACCACCGGAGGGGGCGGGTAATGAGCAGTTCTTC
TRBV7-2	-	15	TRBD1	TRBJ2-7	CASSSPGTGVYEQYF	TGTGCCAGCAGTTCACCTGGGACAGGTGTCTACGAGCAGTACTTC
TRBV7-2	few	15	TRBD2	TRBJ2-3	CASSSIAGDTDTQYF	TGTGCCAGCAGTTCTATAGCGGGAGACACGGATACGCAGTATTTT
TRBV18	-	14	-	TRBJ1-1	CASSVVTPNTEAFF	TGTGCCAGCTCGGTGGTGACACCGAACACTGAAGCTTTCTTT